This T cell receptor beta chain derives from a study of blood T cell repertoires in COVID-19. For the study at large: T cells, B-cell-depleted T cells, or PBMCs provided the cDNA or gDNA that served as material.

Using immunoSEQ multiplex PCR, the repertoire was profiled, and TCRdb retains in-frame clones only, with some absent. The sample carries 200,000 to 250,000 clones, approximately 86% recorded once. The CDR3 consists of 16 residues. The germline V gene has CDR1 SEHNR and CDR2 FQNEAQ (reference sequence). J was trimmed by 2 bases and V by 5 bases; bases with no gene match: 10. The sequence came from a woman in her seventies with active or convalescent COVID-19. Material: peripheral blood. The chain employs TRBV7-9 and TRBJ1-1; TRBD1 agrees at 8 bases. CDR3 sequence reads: CASSPDRGMFNTEAFF. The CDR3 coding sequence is TGTGCCAGCAGCCCCGACAGGGGAATGTTTAACACTGAAGCTTTCTTT.